The 3 T cell receptor beta chains below were found in one sample sequenced in a study of T-cell memory formation after mild COVID-19. TCRdb processed the 5' RACE reads anew with MiXCR; each CDR3 protein has one entry. The table lists about 16,000 distinct CDR3 sequences, 23% of them singletons. The sample taken for sequencing was PBMCs or a T cell subset sorted from them (not recorded which). These receptor sequences come from a man younger than 35 who had mild COVID-19 (a few samples of this study predate the infection). Cell type and time point are not known.

In its sample, this clonotype was seen a few times. The chain couples TRBV6-2 or TRBV6-3 to TRBJ1-1; D unclear. V dropped 7 bases and J dropped 6 bases, with 18 bases sitting between them. Germline V gene data show CDR1 as MNHEY and CDR2 as SVGEGT. The CDR3 covers 14 residues. For the CDR3, the DNA is TGTGCCAGCAAACCCCCGGGAGGGTTATCTGAAGCTTTCTTT. It translates to CASKPPGGLSEAFF.

The rearrangement uses TRBV20-1 and TRBJ2-1, with unresolved D. The V end was cut by 8 bases, the J end by 0 bases, with 14 bases between. CDR1 and CDR2 (germline): DFQATT, SNEGSKA (reference sequence). The CDR3 is 14 amino acids. CDR3 protein: CSSWAKSSYNEQFF. In nucleotides, the CDR3 is TGCAGTTCGTGGGCCAAAAGCTCCTACAATGAGCAGTTCTTC.

This clonotype was detected many times. The CDR3 reads CASSHLEGLYNEQFF. As DNA, the CDR3 is TGTGCCAGCAGCCATCTAGAAGGTCTCTACAATGAGCAGTTCTTC. This sequence joins TRBV7-2 and TRBJ2-1; no clear D. CDR1 is SGHTA and CDR2 is FQGNSA in the germline V gene. CDR3 length: 15 amino acids. Trimming cost V 5 bases and J 3 bases, with 14 bases left between them. Full variable domain (outside the CDR3, taken from reference TRBV7-2 and TRBJ2-1): GAGVSQSPSNKVTEKGKDVELRCDPISGHTALYWYRQSLGQGLEFLIYFQGNSAPDKSGLPSDRFSAERTGGSVSTLTIQRTQQEDSAVYLCASSHLEGLYNEQFFGPGTRLTVL.